This T cell receptor (beta chain) comes out of a study of early T cells in non-severe SARS-CoV-2 infection. This clonotype was observed many times. The ends lost 4 bases at V and 4 bases at J; junction bases unmatched: 21. The CDR3 length is 19 residues. Germline assignment: CDR1 LGHNA and CDR2 YSLEER. Unique molecular identifiers were attached to individual cDNA molecules. TCRdb passed the 5' RACE reads through MiXCR, listing each CDR3 protein once. The data show tens of thousands of distinct CDR3 sequences, around 12% seen once. The sample was whole blood. The sequence came from an adult who was a healthcare worker with PCR-confirmed SARS-CoV-2 infection or an uninfected control (not recorded which). The chain is built from TRBV4-3 and TRBJ2-7; 8 bases are a match to TRBD2. This CDR3 is CASSPWTTGRASKPYEQYF. The CDR3 nucleotides are TGCGCCAGCAGCCCCTGGACGACCGGGAGGGCCTCAAAGCCTTACGAGCAGTACTTC.